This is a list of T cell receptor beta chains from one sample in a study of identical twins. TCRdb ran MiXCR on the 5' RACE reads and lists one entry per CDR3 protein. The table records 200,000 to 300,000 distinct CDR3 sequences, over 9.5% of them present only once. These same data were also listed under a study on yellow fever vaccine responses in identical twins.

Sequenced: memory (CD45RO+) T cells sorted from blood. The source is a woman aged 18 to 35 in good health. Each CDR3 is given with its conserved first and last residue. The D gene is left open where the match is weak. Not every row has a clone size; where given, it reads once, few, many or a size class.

CDR3aa: CASSLGGQGGELFF; CDR3nt: TGTGCCAGCAGTTTAGGGGGACAGGGCGGGGAGCTGTTTTTT; j_gene: TRBJ2-2; abundance: .; v_gene: TRBV12-3/TRBV12-4; d_gene: TRBD1
CDR3aa: CASSLSSSLNEQFF; CDR3nt: TGTGCCAGCTCCCTCTCTAGTTCGCTCAATGAGCAGTTCTTC; j_gene: TRBJ2-1; abundance: .; v_gene: TRBV7-8; d_gene: .
CDR3aa: CASSPLGGQVSYNEQFF; CDR3nt: TGTGCCAGCAGTCCCCTAGGCGGACAGGTTTCCTACAATGAGCAGTTCTTC; j_gene: TRBJ2-1; abundance: many; v_gene: TRBV2; d_gene: TRBD1
CDR3aa: CSARLAGNNEQFF; CDR3nt: TGCAGTGCCCGACTAGCGGGAAACAATGAGCAGTTCTTC; j_gene: TRBJ2-1; abundance: .; v_gene: TRBV20-1; d_gene: TRBD2
CDR3aa: CASSHKGPTGFEQYF; CDR3nt: TGCGCCAGCAGCCATAAGGGTCCAACCGGATTCGAGCAGTACTTC; j_gene: TRBJ2-7; abundance: few; v_gene: TRBV4-1; d_gene: .
CDR3aa: CASSYSGVVYGYTF; CDR3nt: TGTGCCAGCAGTTACTCGGGGGTCGTCTATGGCTACACCTTC; j_gene: TRBJ1-2; abundance: .; v_gene: TRBV6-5; d_gene: .
CDR3aa: CAISESTVEGYTF; CDR3nt: TGTGCCATCAGTGAGTCGACAGTAGAAGGCTACACCTTC; j_gene: TRBJ1-2; abundance: few; v_gene: TRBV10-3; d_gene: .
CDR3aa: CASSEGWTEAFF; CDR3nt: TGTGCCAGCAGTGAGGGGTGGACTGAAGCTTTCTTT; j_gene: TRBJ1-1; abundance: few; v_gene: TRBV2; d_gene: .
CDR3aa: CASSLARLTVNTEAFF; CDR3nt: TGTGCCAGCAGTTTAGCGCGTTTGACAGTTAACACTGAAGCTTTCTTT; j_gene: TRBJ1-1; abundance: few; v_gene: TRBV12-3/TRBV12-4; d_gene: .
CDR3aa: CSARRTGYNEQFF; CDR3nt: TGCAGTGCTAGACGGACAGGGTACAATGAGCAGTTCTTC; j_gene: TRBJ2-1; abundance: few; v_gene: TRBV20-1; d_gene: TRBD1
CDR3aa: CASSLVATLINEQFF; CDR3nt: TGTGCCAGCAGCTTAGTAGCCACGCTTATTAATGAGCAGTTCTTC; j_gene: TRBJ2-1; abundance: few; v_gene: TRBV7-8; d_gene: .
CDR3aa: CASSLDSGRHRATQYF; CDR3nt: TGTGCCAGCAGCTTAGATAGCGGGAGGCACAGAGCTACGCAGTATTTT; j_gene: TRBJ2-3; abundance: few; v_gene: TRBV7-9; d_gene: TRBD2
CDR3aa: CATGKYSYNEQFF; CDR3nt: TGTGCCACCGGGAAGTACTCCTACAATGAGCAGTTCTTC; j_gene: TRBJ2-1; abundance: few; v_gene: TRBV15; d_gene: .
CDR3aa: CASSEVAGGQETQYF; CDR3nt: TGTGCCAGCAGTGAAGTAGCGGGAGGGCAAGAGACCCAGTACTTC; j_gene: TRBJ2-5; abundance: .; v_gene: TRBV6-1; d_gene: TRBD2
CDR3aa: CASSKAGTASYEQYF; CDR3nt: TGCGCCAGCAGCAAAGCCGGGACAGCCTCCTACGAGCAGTACTTC; j_gene: TRBJ2-7; abundance: .; v_gene: TRBV5-1; d_gene: TRBD1
CDR3aa: CASSQDLGLAGEQYF; CDR3nt: TGCGCCAGCAGCCAAGACCTCGGACTAGCAGGCGAGCAGTACTTC; j_gene: TRBJ2-7; abundance: few; v_gene: TRBV4-3; d_gene: TRBD2
CDR3aa: CASSTGENTGELFF; CDR3nt: TGTGCCAGCAGTACCGGGGAGAACACCGGGGAGCTGTTTTTT; j_gene: TRBJ2-2; abundance: .; v_gene: TRBV2; d_gene: .
CDR3aa: CASSSRTSGTYNEQFF; CDR3nt: TGTGCCAGCAGCTCCCGGACTAGCGGGACCTACAATGAGCAGTTCTTC; j_gene: TRBJ2-1; abundance: few; v_gene: TRBV3-1; d_gene: TRBD2
CDR3aa: CASSLDGHRVGGLTF; CDR3nt: TGTGCCAGCAGCTTAGACGGACACCGGGTCGGCGGCCTGACTTTC; j_gene: TRBJ2-6; abundance: .; v_gene: TRBV7-2; d_gene: .
CDR3aa: CASRREGRTDTQYF; CDR3nt: TGCGCCAGCAGGAGAGAGGGGCGGACAGATACGCAGTATTTT; j_gene: TRBJ2-3; abundance: many; v_gene: TRBV5-1; d_gene: .
CDR3aa: CASSHPTGGGYTF; CDR3nt: TGTGCCAGCAGCCACCCGACAGGGGGAGGCTACACCTTC; j_gene: TRBJ1-2; abundance: .; v_gene: TRBV3-1; d_gene: TRBD1
CDR3aa: CASGDTPSSYNEQFF; CDR3nt: TGTGCCAGTGGGGACACGCCGAGCTCCTACAATGAGCAGTTCTTC; j_gene: TRBJ2-1; abundance: .; v_gene: TRBV19; d_gene: .
CDR3aa: CASYRGANEKLFF; CDR3nt: TGTGCCAGCTACAGGGGTGCTAATGAAAAACTGTTTTTT; j_gene: TRBJ1-4; abundance: many; v_gene: TRBV2; d_gene: TRBD1
CDR3aa: CASGEGAGKIYEAFF; CDR3nt: TGCGCCAGCGGCGAGGGGGCAGGGAAGATTTATGAAGCTTTCTTT; j_gene: TRBJ1-1; abundance: few; v_gene: TRBV5-1; d_gene: TRBD1
CDR3aa: CASSPQFQPQHF; CDR3nt: TGTGCCAGCAGCCCCCAATTTCAGCCCCAGCATTTT; j_gene: TRBJ1-5; abundance: .; v_gene: TRBV12-3/TRBV12-4; d_gene: .
CDR3aa: CASSLKGLGAEKLFF; CDR3nt: TGTGCCAGCAGCTTGAAAGGTCTCGGTGCGGAAAAACTGTTTTTT; j_gene: TRBJ1-4; abundance: few; v_gene: TRBV11-2; d_gene: .
CDR3aa: CASSVELAGETQYF; CDR3nt: TGTGCCAGCAGTGTCGAACTGGCCGGGGAGACCCAGTACTTC; j_gene: TRBJ2-5; abundance: .; v_gene: TRBV6-1; d_gene: .
CDR3aa: CSADRGLAGGGNEQFF; CDR3nt: TGCAGTGCTGATCGAGGACTAGCGGGAGGAGGGAATGAGCAGTTCTTC; j_gene: TRBJ2-1; abundance: few; v_gene: TRBV20-1; d_gene: TRBD2
CDR3aa: CASSHNSGTDTQYF; CDR3nt: TGTGCCAGCAGCCACAATAGCGGCACAGATACGCAGTATTTT; j_gene: TRBJ2-3; abundance: many; v_gene: TRBV7-2; d_gene: .
CDR3aa: CAGGTGAEQYF; CDR3nt: TGCGCCGGGGGGACAGGGGCCGAGCAGTACTTC; j_gene: TRBJ2-7; abundance: few; v_gene: TRBV6-6; d_gene: TRBD1
CDR3aa: CASSLGGGGGSPLHF; CDR3nt: TGTGCCAGCAGCTTAGGGGGAGGGGGAGGCTCACCCCTCCACTTT; j_gene: TRBJ1-6; abundance: .; v_gene: TRBV7-2; d_gene: .
CDR3aa: CASSQGLLVSEQYF; CDR3nt: TGTGCCAGCAGCCAAGGGCTCCTGGTGAGTGAGCAGTACTTC; j_gene: TRBJ2-7; abundance: .; v_gene: TRBV3-1; d_gene: .
CDR3aa: CASSFQGNIQYF; CDR3nt: TGTGCCAGCAGTTTTCAGGGAAACATTCAGTACTTC; j_gene: TRBJ2-4; abundance: many; v_gene: TRBV12-3/TRBV12-4; d_gene: .
CDR3aa: CASSQSGTTKETQYF; CDR3nt: TGTGCCAGCAGCCAATCTGGGACTACTAAAGAGACCCAGTACTTC; j_gene: TRBJ2-5; abundance: few; v_gene: TRBV3-1; d_gene: TRBD2
CDR3aa: CASSSGQGRREQYF; CDR3nt: TGTGCCAGCAGCTCGGGACAGGGGAGACGCGAGCAGTACTTC; j_gene: TRBJ2-7; abundance: .; v_gene: TRBV7-2; d_gene: TRBD1
CDR3aa: CASSFDSRNEKLFF; CDR3nt: TGCGCCAGCAGTTTCGACAGCCGTAATGAAAAACTGTTTTTT; j_gene: TRBJ1-4; abundance: .; v_gene: TRBV5-1; d_gene: .
CDR3aa: CSALDLLGTDQETQYF; CDR3nt: TGCAGTGCCCTAGACCTACTGGGGACAGATCAAGAGACCCAGTACTTC; j_gene: TRBJ2-5; abundance: .; v_gene: TRBV20-1; d_gene: TRBD1
CDR3aa: CASSLSQGNNEKLFF; CDR3nt: TGTGCCAGCAGTTTATCACAGGGGAATAATGAAAAACTGTTTTTT; j_gene: TRBJ1-4; abundance: .; v_gene: TRBV28; d_gene: TRBD1
CDR3aa: CASSTGNSGNTIYF; CDR3nt: TGTGCCAGCTCAACAGGGAACTCTGGAAACACCATATATTTT; j_gene: TRBJ1-3; abundance: many; v_gene: TRBV18; d_gene: .